This entry lists 8 T cell receptor beta chains sequenced from one sample in a study of blood T cell repertoires in COVID-19. TCRdb's copy holds only in-frame clones and misses some; the assay was immunoSEQ multiplex PCR. The sample includes 150,000 to 200,000 clones, over 70% of them seen just once. Material for sequencing was peripheral blood. The source is a man between 65 and 79 years old with acute or convalescent COVID-19.

The rearrangement joins TRBV2 to TRBJ2-3; 10 nucleotides agree with TRBD2. Germline CDR1 reads SNHLY; CDR2 reads FYNNEI. CDR3 length equals 15 residues. After removal of 8 bases from V and 2 bases from J, the junction contained 7 bases not matched to a gene. CDR3 sequence reads: CASSGLARLTDTQYF. Written as DNA, the CDR3 is TGTGCCAGCTCGGGACTAGCGAGACTCACAGATACGCAGTATTTT. Filled out from reference TRBV2 and TRBJ2-3, the complete variable domain reads EPEVTQTPSHQVTQMGQEVILRCVPISNHLYFYWYRQILGQKVEFLVSFYNNEISEKSEIFDDQFSVERPDGSNFTLKIRSTKLEDSAMYFCASSGLARLTDTQYFGPGTRLTVL.

The J gene is TRBJ2-5, the V gene TRBV27; 10 bases fit TRBD2. From germline, CDR1 is MNHEY and CDR2 SMNVEV (reference sequence). The trim removed 4 bases at V and 1 base at J, leaving 6 bases unmatched. The CDR3 runs to 16 residues. For the CDR3, the DNA is TGTGCCAGCAGTTCCCTAGCGGGGGATGGCCAAGAGACCCAGTACTTC. It encodes CASSSLAGDGQETQYF.

CDR3 residues: CASSYFGGRTDTQYF. The CDR3 DNA follows: TGTGCCAGCAGTTATTTCGGCGGGAGGACAGATACGCAGTATTTT. The V call is TRBV6-2 or TRBV6-3, the J call TRBJ2-3, with TRBD2 matching 8 bases. The CDR3 runs 15 residues. Looked up from germline, CDR1 is MNHEY and CDR2 is SVGEGT. Trimming removed 3 bases from V and 3 bases from J; junction bases left unmatched: 5.

This sequence joins TRBV18 and TRBJ2-1; 9 bases line up with TRBD1. This CDR3 spans 15 amino acids. The V gene's germline CDR1 is KGHSH and CDR2 LQKENI. The J segment lost 1 base and the V segment lost 3 bases, leaving 1 base of the junction unmatched. The CDR3 DNA sequence: TGTGCCAGCTCACCGACAGGGGGGTCCTACAATGAGCAGTTCTTC. It is translated as CASSPTGGSYNEQFF. The full variable domain, with the rest looked up from reference TRBV18 and TRBJ2-1, is NAGVMQNPRHLVRRRGQEARLRCSPMKGHSHVYWYRQLPEEGLKFMVYLQKENIIDESGMPKERFSAEFPKEGPSILRIQQVVRGDSAAYFCASSPTGGSYNEQFFGPGTRLTVL.

V gene TRBV6-1 combines with J gene TRBJ1-2, with 7 nucleotides matching TRBD1. The CDR3 has 12 amino acids. The V segment lost 6 bases and the J segment 4 bases; nucleotides outside the gene matches: 2. From germline, CDR1 is MNHNS and CDR2 SASEGT. The CDR3 is CASRGTAYGYTF. The CDR3 DNA reads TGTGCCAGCAGAGGGACAGCCTATGGCTACACCTTC.

The rearrangement joins TRBV15 to TRBJ2-3; possible D gene TRBD1, 6 bases. Germline V lookup: CDR1 LNHNV, CDR2 YYDKDF (reference sequence). This CDR3 has 16 residues. V lost 0 bases and J lost 4, with 14 bases in between. CDR3 in amino acids: CATSRDPGASADTQYF. The CDR3 DNA reads as TGTGCCACCAGCAGAGATCCAGGGGCGAGTGCAGATACGCAGTATTTT. Combining the CDR3 with reference TRBV15 and TRBJ2-3 gives the whole variable domain DAMVIQNPRYQVTQFGKPVTLSCSQTLNHNVMYWYQQKSSQAPKLLFHYYDKDFNNEADTPDNFQSRRPNTSFCFLDIRSPGLGDTAMYLCATSRDPGASADTQYFGPGTRLTVL.

This chain links TRBV6-2 or TRBV6-3 with TRBJ2-3, with 8 positions matching TRBD2. The junction had 18 bases not matched to a gene; V was cut back by 5 bases and J by 2 bases. The CDR3 consists of 19 residues. CDR1 and CDR2 from the germline V gene are MNHEY and SVGEGT. The chain's CDR3 is CASSRRGGLYTVPTDTQYF. As DNA, the CDR3 is TGTGCCAGCAGTCGCCGCGGGGGGCTTTATACGGTCCCCACAGATACGCAGTATTTT.

The chain links TRBV27 to TRBJ2-7; weak D call: TRBD2 (6 bases). The length of the CDR3 is 16 residues. Trimming removed 3 bases from V and 0 bases from J, with 15 bases in between. CDR1 and CDR2 from the germline V gene are MNHEY and SMNVEV (reference sequence). The CDR3 DNA is TGTGCCAGCAGTTTCTCCCTAGGCGGGGTCTCCTACGAGCAGTACTTC. Translated, it gives CASSFSLGGVSYEQYF.